A selection of T cell receptor beta chains follows, all from one sample in a study of T cells in localized non-small cell lung cancer. The repertoire was sequenced with immunoSEQ multiplex PCR; TCRdb's copy has only in-frame clones and lacks some. The sample contains approximately 1,300 clones, 16% of which appear only once. The starting material was normal lung tissue next to the tumor, obtained before any cancer treatment. The receptors were sampled from a woman aged 35 to 69 with stage I lung adenocarcinoma. The CDR3 runs from the conserved cysteine through the conserved F or W. The order of the fields is clone size, V gene, J gene, D gene, CDR3 protein, CDR3 DNA. The D gene is left open where the match is weak. The size entry is marked missing in some rows and otherwise reads once, few, many or a size class.

once,TRBV5-1,TRBJ1-4,TRBD1,CASSLAQGGEKLFF,TGCGCCAGCAGCTTGGCACAGGGGGGTGAAAAACTGTTTTTT
medium-sized,TRBV11-3,TRBJ2-1,TRBD2,CASSIIGTSGGRSYNEQFF,TGTGCCAGCAGTATTATCGGGACTAGCGGGGGCCGCTCCTACAATGAGCAGTTCTTC
few,TRBV15,TRBJ1-6,-,CATSRDLGGSPLHF,TGTGCCACCAGCAGAGATCTGGGGGGTTCACCCCTCCACTTT
large,TRBV6-8,TRBJ1-6,TRBD1,CASSRPTGENSPLHF,TGTGCCAGCAGTCGCCCGACAGGGGAAAATTCACCCCTCCACTTT
-,TRBV6-8,TRBJ1-5,-,CASSHRPSGVRNQPQHF,TGTGCCAGCAGTCATCGACCGAGCGGGGTGCGCAATCAGCCCCAGCATTTT
-,TRBV5-1,TRBJ1-1,TRBD1,CASSWGTGNTEAFF,TGCGCCAGCAGCTGGGGGACAGGGAACACTGAAGCTTTCTTT
few,TRBV11-3,TRBJ2-7,TRBD1,CASSSWTGPSSYEQYF,TGTGCCAGCAGCAGCTGGACAGGACCCAGCTCCTACGAGCAGTACTTC
medium-sized,TRBV6-8,TRBJ2-1,TRBD2,CASSDSTSGGSEQFF,TGTGCCAGCAGTGACTCGACTAGCGGGGGGAGTGAGCAGTTCTTC
-,TRBV6-8,TRBJ2-1,-,CASSYSSRLNNEQFF,TGTGCCAGCAGTTACTCTAGTAGGCTGAACAATGAGCAGTTCTTC
-,TRBV19,TRBJ2-1,-,CASSIIVAPSSYNEQFF,TGTGCCAGTAGTATCATAGTTGCGCCGAGCTCCTACAATGAGCAGTTCTTC
few,TRBV6-8,TRBJ2-2,-,CASSAQGGTGELFF,TGTGCCAGCAGTGCTCAGGGCGGAACCGGGGAGCTGTTTTTT
-,TRBV19,TRBJ1-1,-,CASNWYTGGDTEAFF,TGTGCCAGTAATTGGTATACCGGAGGGGACACTGAAGCTTTCTTT
-,TRBV11-3,TRBJ1-1,-,CASRRQVGGGMMNTEAFF,TGTGCCAGCAGGCGCCAGGTTGGAGGGGGAATGATGAACACTGAAGCTTTCTTT
-,TRBV19,TRBJ1-2,-,CASSIGLTSYGYTF,TGTGCCAGTAGTATCGGATTAACCTCGTATGGCTACACCTTC
-,TRBV6-8,TRBJ2-6,-,CASSPGTAGANVLTF,TGTGCCAGCAGTCCTGGGACGGCCGGGGCCAACGTCCTGACTTTC
few,TRBV11-3,TRBJ1-5,-,CASSLAGGNQPQHF,TGTGCCAGCAGCCTCGCCGGGGGCAATCAGCCCCAGCATTTT
-,TRBV28,TRBJ2-7,-,CASSWEARGGSDYEQYF,TGTGCCAGCAGTTGGGAGGCACGTGGGGGTTCAGACTACGAGCAGTACTTC
few,TRBV6-8,TRBJ1-4,TRBD1,CASSDGTGGSEKLFF,TGTGCCAGCAGTGACGGGACAGGGGGCTCTGAAAAACTGTTTTTT
medium-sized,TRBV9,TRBJ2-3,TRBD2,CASSVSGTTSTDTQYF,TGTGCCAGCAGCGTAAGCGGGACCACTAGCACAGATACGCAGTATTTT
few,TRBV6-8,TRBJ2-3,TRBD2,CASCLSGGRTDTQYF,TGTGCCAGTTGCCTTAGCGGGGGACGCACAGATACGCAGTATTTT
-,TRBV11-3,TRBJ2-5,-,CASSQGETQETQYF,TGTGCCAGCAGTCAAGGGGAAACCCAAGAGACCCAGTACTTC
-,TRBV4-1,TRBJ1-1,TRBD1,CASSEGTATEAFF,TGCGCCAGCAGCGAAGGGACAGCCACTGAAGCTTTCTTT
-,TRBV29-1,TRBJ1-1,-,CSVAAREGTEAFF,TGCAGCGTTGCGGCCAGGGAGGGCACTGAAGCTTTCTTT
-,TRBV30,TRBJ1-3,-,CAWGGFGPGNTIYF,TGTGCCTGGGGGGGATTTGGACCTGGAAACACCATATATTTT
few,TRBV4-1,TRBJ2-2,-,CASSQEPGGSAGELFF,TGCGCCAGCAGCCAAGAGCCAGGGGGGAGCGCCGGGGAGCTGTTTTTT
medium-sized,TRBV9,TRBJ2-1,TRBD2,CASSTRDYDNEQFF,TGTGCCAGCAGCACCCGGGACTACGACAATGAGCAGTTCTTC
medium-sized,TRBV11-3,TRBJ1-2,-,CASSADRSNYGYTF,TGTGCCAGCAGCGCGGACAGATCAAACTATGGCTACACCTTC
-,TRBV15,TRBJ2-1,-,CATSRWDPTNNEQFF,TGTGCCACCAGCAGATGGGACCCAACCAACAATGAGCAGTTCTTC
medium-sized,TRBV6-8,TRBJ2-7,-,CASSGTMAYEQYF,TGTGCCAGCAGCGGGACAATGGCATACGAGCAGTACTTC
few,TRBV11-3,TRBJ2-7,TRBD1,CASSSSDRGSYEQYF,TGTGCCAGCAGCTCATCGGACAGGGGCTCCTACGAGCAGTACTTC
-,TRBV5-1,TRBJ2-1,-,CASSPREGSAREQFF,TGCGCCAGCAGCCCGCGGGAAGGGAGCGCACGGGAGCAGTTCTTC
few,TRBV11-3,TRBJ1-6,TRBD1,CASSPTEDRGQVSPLHF,TGTGCCAGCAGCCCTACCGAGGACAGGGGGCAGGTTTCACCCCTCCACTTT
medium-sized,TRBV6-8,TRBJ1-6,TRBD1,CASRTTGGYNSPLHF,TGTGCCAGCAGAACCACAGGGGGGTATAATTCACCCCTCCACTTT
-,TRBV9,TRBJ2-3,TRBD1,CASSPGGGQGTSDTQYF,TGTGCCAGCAGCCCAGGTGGGGGACAGGGGACCTCAGATACGCAGTATTTT
-,TRBV11-3,TRBJ1-2,-,CASSSSGGIYGYTF,TGTGCCAGCAGCTCTTCCGGGGGAATCTATGGCTACACCTTC
-,TRBV19,TRBJ2-1,TRBD1,CASSIDRGGTYNEQFF,TGTGCCAGTAGTATCGACAGGGGGGGCACCTACAATGAGCAGTTCTTC
few,TRBV11-3,TRBJ1-6,-,CASSLRQNNSPLHF,TGTGCCAGCAGCTTACGACAGAATAATTCACCCCTCCACTTT
-,TRBV12-5,TRBJ2-7,TRBD2,CASGPGTSEQYF,TGTGCTAGTGGTCCAGGGACTAGCGAGCAGTACTTC
-,TRBV15,TRBJ2-5,TRBD1,CATSRGGQGKETQYF,TGTGCCACCAGCAGAGGAGGACAGGGGAAAGAGACCCAGTACTTC
-,TRBV11-3,TRBJ2-5,TRBD2,CASSQVATSGGQETQYF,TGTGCCAGCAGCCAGGTAGCGACTAGCGGGGGTCAAGAGACCCAGTACTTC
-,TRBV6-8,TRBJ2-7,-,CASSPAGTSYEQYF,TGTGCCAGCAGTCCCGCCGGGACAAGCTACGAGCAGTACTTC
once,TRBV15,TRBJ2-3,-,CATSREARTSTDTQYF,TGTGCCACCAGCAGAGAAGCCAGAACTAGCACAGATACGCAGTATTTT
medium-sized,TRBV11-3,TRBJ2-5,-,CASSLDLQGQETQYF,TGTGCCAGCAGCTTGGATTTGCAGGGACAAGAGACCCAGTACTTC
-,TRBV9,TRBJ1-4,TRBD1,CASTGQATEKLFF,TGTGCCAGCACTGGACAGGCGACTGAAAAACTGTTTTTT
few,TRBV28,TRBJ1-2,-,CASSFAPNYGYTF,TGTGCCAGCAGTTTCGCTCCTAACTATGGCTACACCTTC
-,TRBV29-1,TRBJ2-6,-,CSARATGANVLTF,TGCAGCGCCCGGGCCACTGGGGCCAACGTCCTGACTTTC